The T cell receptor beta chain described here comes from a study of identical twins. The study, taken as a whole, reports: Part of the zero-insertion signal could reflect confounding by invariant MAIT and iNKT cells. While abundant cord blood beta clonotypes carried fewer insertions, memory repertoires showed no such pattern. There was an excess of low generation probability in the out-of-frame alpha sequences that twins shared.

V dropped 0 bases and J dropped 2; count of bases not matched to a gene: 6. CDR1 and CDR2 from the germline V gene are SGHNT and YYREEE (reference sequence). The length of the CDR3 is 16 residues. This clonotype was counted ten times or more. What it binds is not known. Through template switching, a universal primer site was introduced, and the cDNA contained unique molecular identifiers. TCRdb re-called the 5' RACE reads with MiXCR, one entry per CDR3 protein. The sample comprises 150,000 or so distinct CDR3 sequences, roughly 3.5% of which are singletons, and 7% to 10% rests with the top ten. This receptor was obtained from a man aged 18 to 30 in good health. Sample: memory T cells sorted from blood. This sequence joins TRBV5-4 and TRBJ2-7, with 9 bases that match TRBD1. The CDR3 protein is CASSLAGTGRAYEQYF. CDR3 coding DNA: TGTGCCAGCAGCTTGGCCGGGACAGGGAGGGCCTACGAGCAGTACTTC.